This TCR beta chain was sequenced for a study of Ad26.COV2.S vaccination and SARS-CoV-2 variants. Study background: Into the muscle, Ad26.COV2.S was dosed once or twice, 56 days apart.

Treatment in this sample: some 19 received Ad26.COV2.S at low or high dose, single or two shots; about 5 received placebo; per-sample allocation not given. The investigators took samples on day 63 after the first vaccine or placebo injection. The donor's status was that of an adult aged 18-55 years in Boston. Clones were read by immunoSEQ multiplex PCR, and TCRdb kept only the in-frame ones, dropping some. The table shows 380,000 or so clones, with approximately 83% occurring only once. This CDR3 comprises 16 residues. Germline CDR1 is MGHRA and CDR2 is YSYEKL. V gave up 1 base and J gave up 6 bases, with 16 bases separating them.

This TCR derives from a person aged 18-60 years who received the Ad26.COV2.S COVID-19 vaccine or a placebo. Sequenced here: peripheral blood, sampled in a trial of Ad26.COV2.S vaccine versus placebo. The genes are TRBV4-1 and TRBJ2-1; tentative D call: TRBD2 (6 bases). CDR3 sequence (DNA): TGCGCCAGCAGCCAAGTGAGGGGAGGCCAGAGCAATGAGCAGTTCTTC. Protein sequence: CASSQVRGGQSNEQFF.